One and the same sample provided the 7 T cell receptor beta chains below, sequenced in a study of CD8 T cells in ankylosing spondylitis. Study findings and constraints: Characteristic, it appeared, of ankylosing spondylitis blood was a TCR beta motif of about eight highly homologous variants.

Their target antigens are unknown. TCRdb reprocessed the 5' RACE reads with MiXCR, giving one entry per CDR3 protein. The data contain 750,000 to 850,000 distinct CDR3 sequences, approximately 10% of them singletons. Material for sequencing was blood, either unsorted or a sorted T cell fraction (not recorded which). Receptors were obtained from a male donor with ankylosing spondylitis.

This clonotype was seen repeatedly, ten times or more. The rearrangement uses TRBV4-3 and TRBJ1-2, with a possible D match to TRBD1 (5 bases). The V and J ends lost 3 bases and 0 bases respectively, with 11 bases between them. CDR3 length: 15 residues. Germline CDR1 is LGHNA and CDR2 is YSLEER. The CDR3 protein is CASSQRTQANYGYTF. CDR3 nucleotide sequence: TGCGCCAGCAGCCAGCGGACACAGGCTAACTATGGCTACACCTTC.

This chain connects TRBV5-1 to TRBJ1-1; D possibly corresponds to TRBD1 (6 bases). Germline-derived CDR1 and CDR2 are SGHRS and YFSETQ. Trimming stripped 4 bases from V and 8 bases from J, with 24 bases between. The CDR3 extends over 16 amino acids. This CDR3 reads CASSPWAGAAQGEAFF. The CDR3 region has the DNA TGCGCCAGCAGCCCTTGGGCAGGGGCTGCACAGGGCGAAGCTTTCTTT.

V usage is TRBV4-3 and J usage is TRBJ1-2; D gene ambiguous. Trimming shortened V by 2 bases and J by 2 bases, and 9 bases separated the two germline ends. Germline CDR1 and CDR2: LGHNA and YSLEER. The CDR3 covers 14 residues. This CDR3 reads CASSQNVRNYGYTF. For the CDR3, the DNA is TGCGCCAGCAGCCAAAACGTACGGAACTATGGCTACACCTTC.

This clonotype was counted at least ten times. This rearrangement joins TRBV6-5 to TRBJ2-5; possibly TRBD1 for D (6 bases). The V gene's germline CDR1 is MNHEY and CDR2 SVGAGI. This CDR3 spans 15 amino acids. V lost 5 bases and J 2 bases, leaving 15 bases between the germline ends. The CDR3 nucleotides read TGTGCCAGCAGTCACAGGGTCGCCAATCAAGAGACCCAGTACTTC. Residues: CASSHRVANQETQYF.

V and J are TRBV20-1 and TRBJ2-1; 8 nucleotides line up with TRBD2. V was clipped by 4 bases and J by 8 bases; unmatched bases: 7. CDR3 length: 13 amino acids. Looked up from germline, CDR1 is DFQATT and CDR2 is SNEGSKA (reference sequence). This chain's CDR3 is CSAKGGRGDEQFF. The CDR3 DNA follows: TGCAGTGCTAAAGGTGGGCGGGGGGATGAGCAGTTCTTC.

This clonotype was counted only a few times. This chain uses TRBV6-5 with TRBJ2-7; D is possibly TRBD2 (5 bases). Germline loops: CDR1 MNHEY, CDR2 SVGAGI. Trimming removed 6 bases from V and 3 bases from J, with 18 bases in between. The CDR3 totals 15 residues. The CDR3, as DNA: TGTGCCAGCAGGTTAGTCAGTTGGAGGAACTACGAGCAGTACTTC. Protein sequence: CASRLVSWRNYEQYF.

The chain carries TRBV4-2 and TRBJ1-1; 8 nucleotides align to TRBD1. The CDR3 loop spans 15 amino acids. The trim removed 0 bases at V and 2 bases at J, leaving 2 bases unmatched. Germline values: CDR1 LGHNA, CDR2 YNFKEQ. This CDR3 reads CASSQETGDNTEAFF. The CDR3 DNA reads TGTGCCAGCAGCCAAGAGACAGGGGATAACACTGAAGCTTTCTTT.